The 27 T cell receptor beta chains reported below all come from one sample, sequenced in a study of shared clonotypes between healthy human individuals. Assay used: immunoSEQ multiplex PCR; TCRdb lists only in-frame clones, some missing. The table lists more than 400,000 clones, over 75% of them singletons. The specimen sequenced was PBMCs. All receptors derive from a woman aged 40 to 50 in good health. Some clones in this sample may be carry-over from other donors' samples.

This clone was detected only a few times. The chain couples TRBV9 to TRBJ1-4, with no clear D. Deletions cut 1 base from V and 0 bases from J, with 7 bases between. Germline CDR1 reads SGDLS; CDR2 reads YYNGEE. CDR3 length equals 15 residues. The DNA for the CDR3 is TGTGCCAGCAGCGTAAGCGGGACAACTAATGAAAAACTGTTTTTT. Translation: CASSVSGTTNEKLFF.

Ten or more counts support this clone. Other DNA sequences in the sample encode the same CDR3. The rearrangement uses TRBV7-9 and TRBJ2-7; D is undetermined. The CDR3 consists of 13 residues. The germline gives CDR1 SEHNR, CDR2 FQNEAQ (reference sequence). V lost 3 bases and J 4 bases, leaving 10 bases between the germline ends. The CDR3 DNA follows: TGTGCCAGCAGCTTCGGAGTAGGGTACGAGCAGTACTTC. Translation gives CASSFGVGYEQYF.

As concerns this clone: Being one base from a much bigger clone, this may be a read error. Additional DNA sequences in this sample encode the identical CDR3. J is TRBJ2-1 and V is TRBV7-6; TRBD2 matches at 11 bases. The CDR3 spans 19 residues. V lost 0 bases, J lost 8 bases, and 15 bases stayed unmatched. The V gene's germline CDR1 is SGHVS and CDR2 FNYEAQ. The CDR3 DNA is TGTGCCAGCAGCTTAGCGCTTACATTAGCGGGAGGGCCTGTTGATGAGCAGTTCTTC. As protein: CASSLALTLAGGPVDEQFF.

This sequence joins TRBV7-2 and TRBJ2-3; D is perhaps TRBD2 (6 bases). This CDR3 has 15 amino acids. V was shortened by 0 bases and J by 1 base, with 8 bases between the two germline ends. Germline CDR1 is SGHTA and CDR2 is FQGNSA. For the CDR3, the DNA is TGTGCCAGCAGCTTAGCTAGCGGTCGCACAGATACGCAGTATTTT. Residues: CASSLASGRTDTQYF.

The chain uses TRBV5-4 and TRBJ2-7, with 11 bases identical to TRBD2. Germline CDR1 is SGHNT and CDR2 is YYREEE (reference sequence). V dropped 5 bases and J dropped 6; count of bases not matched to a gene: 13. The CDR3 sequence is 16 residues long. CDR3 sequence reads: CASSFSGRGHGVEQYF. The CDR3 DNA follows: TGTGCCAGCAGTTTTAGCGGGAGGGGACACGGTGTCGAGCAGTACTTC.

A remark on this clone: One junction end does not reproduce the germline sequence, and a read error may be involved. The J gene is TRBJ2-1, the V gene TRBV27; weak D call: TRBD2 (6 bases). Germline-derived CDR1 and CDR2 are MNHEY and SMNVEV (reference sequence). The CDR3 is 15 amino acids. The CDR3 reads CASSLGLASYDEQFF. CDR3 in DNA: TGTGCCAGCAGTTTGGGACTTGCTTCCTACGATGAGCAGTTCTTC.

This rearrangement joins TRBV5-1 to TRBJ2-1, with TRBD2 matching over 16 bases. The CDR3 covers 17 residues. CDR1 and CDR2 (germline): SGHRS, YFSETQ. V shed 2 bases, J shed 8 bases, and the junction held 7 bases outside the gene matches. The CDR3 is CASSFWGLAGGPDEQFF. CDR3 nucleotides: TGCGCCAGCAGCTTCTGGGGACTAGCGGGAGGGCCGGATGAGCAGTTCTTC.

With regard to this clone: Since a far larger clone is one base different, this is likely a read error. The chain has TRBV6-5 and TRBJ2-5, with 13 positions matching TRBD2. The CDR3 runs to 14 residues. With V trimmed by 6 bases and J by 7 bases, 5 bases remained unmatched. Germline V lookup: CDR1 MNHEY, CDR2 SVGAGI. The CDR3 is CASSRLAGGGTQYF. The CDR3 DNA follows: TGTGCCAGCAGCCGACTAGCGGGAGGAGGGACCCAGTACTTC.

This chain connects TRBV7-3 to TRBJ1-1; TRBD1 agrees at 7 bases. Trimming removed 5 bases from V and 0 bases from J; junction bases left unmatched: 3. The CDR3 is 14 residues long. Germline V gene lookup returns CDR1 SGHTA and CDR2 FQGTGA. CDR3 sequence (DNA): TGTGCCAGCAGCCAGGGGGGAATGAACACTGAAGCTTTCTTT. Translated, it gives CASSQGGMNTEAFF. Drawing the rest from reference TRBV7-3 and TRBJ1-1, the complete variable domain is GAGVSQTPSNKVTEKGKYVELRCDPISGHTALYWYRQSLGQGPEFLIYFQGTGAADDSGLPNDRFFAVRPEGSVSTLKIQRTERGDSAVYLCASSQGGMNTEAFFGQGTRLTVV.

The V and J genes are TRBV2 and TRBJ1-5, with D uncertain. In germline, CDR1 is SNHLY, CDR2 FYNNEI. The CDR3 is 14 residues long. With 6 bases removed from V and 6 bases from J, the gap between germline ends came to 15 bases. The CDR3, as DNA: TGTGCCAGCAGACCCCCTGGTAGGTCTCAGCCCCAGCATTTT. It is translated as CASRPPGRSQPQHF.

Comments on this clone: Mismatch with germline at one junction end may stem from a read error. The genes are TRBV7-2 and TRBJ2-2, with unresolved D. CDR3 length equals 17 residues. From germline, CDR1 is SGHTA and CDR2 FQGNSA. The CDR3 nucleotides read TGTGCCAGCAGCTTAAGAGGTCTGCGTGGCAACACTGGGGAGCTGTTTTTT. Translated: CASSLRGLRGNTGELFF. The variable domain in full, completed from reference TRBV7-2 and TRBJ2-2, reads GAGVSQSPSNKVTEKGKDVELRCDPISGHTALYWYRQSLGQGLEFLIYFQGNSAPDKSGLPSDRFSAERTGGSVSTLTIQRTQQEDSAVYLCASSLRGLRGNTGELFFGEGSRLTVL.

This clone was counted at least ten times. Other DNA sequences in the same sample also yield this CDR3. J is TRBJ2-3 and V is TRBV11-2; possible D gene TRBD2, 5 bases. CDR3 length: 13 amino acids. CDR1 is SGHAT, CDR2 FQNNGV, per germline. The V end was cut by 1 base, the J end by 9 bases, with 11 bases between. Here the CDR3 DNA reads TGTGCCAGCAGCTTAGGCGGGCGCGCGACGCAGTATTTT. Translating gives CASSLGGRATQYF.

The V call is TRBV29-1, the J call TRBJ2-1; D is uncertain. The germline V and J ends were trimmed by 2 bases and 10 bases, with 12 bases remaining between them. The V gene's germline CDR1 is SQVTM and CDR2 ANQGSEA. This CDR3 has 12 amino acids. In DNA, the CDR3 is TGCAGCGTTGAACTGGGAAATAGGGAGCAGTTCTTC. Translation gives CSVELGNREQFF.

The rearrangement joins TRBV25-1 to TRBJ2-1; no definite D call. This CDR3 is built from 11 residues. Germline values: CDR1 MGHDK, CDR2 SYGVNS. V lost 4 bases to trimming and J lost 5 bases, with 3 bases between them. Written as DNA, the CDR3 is TGTGCCAGCAGTGTAGACAATGAGCAGTTCTTC. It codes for CASSVDNEQFF.

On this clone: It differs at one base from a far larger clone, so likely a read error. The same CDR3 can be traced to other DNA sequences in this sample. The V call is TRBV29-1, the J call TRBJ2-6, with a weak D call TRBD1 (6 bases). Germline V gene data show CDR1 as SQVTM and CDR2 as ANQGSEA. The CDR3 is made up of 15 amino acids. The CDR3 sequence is CSVELGQSGANVLTF. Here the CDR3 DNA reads TGCAGCGTTGAACTGGGACAATCTGGGGCTAACGTCCTGACTTTC.

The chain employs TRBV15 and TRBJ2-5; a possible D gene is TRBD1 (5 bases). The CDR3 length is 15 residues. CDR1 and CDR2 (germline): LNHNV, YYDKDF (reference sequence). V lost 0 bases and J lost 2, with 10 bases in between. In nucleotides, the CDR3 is TGTGCCACCAGCAGAGACCTAACAGGACAAGAGACCCAGTACTTC. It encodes CATSRDLTGQETQYF.

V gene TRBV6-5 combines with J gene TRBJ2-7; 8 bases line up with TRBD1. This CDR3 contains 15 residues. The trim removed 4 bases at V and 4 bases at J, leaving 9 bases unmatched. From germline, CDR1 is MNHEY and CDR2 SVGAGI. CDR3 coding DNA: TGTGCCAGCAGTTCACGGGCGACAGGGGTGTACGAGCAGTACTTC. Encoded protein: CASSSRATGVYEQYF.

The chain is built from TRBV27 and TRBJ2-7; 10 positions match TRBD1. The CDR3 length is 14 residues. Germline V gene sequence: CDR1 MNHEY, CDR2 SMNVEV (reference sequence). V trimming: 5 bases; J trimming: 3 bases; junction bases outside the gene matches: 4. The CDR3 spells CASSRDRGNYEQYF. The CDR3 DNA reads TGTGCCAGCAGTCGGGACAGGGGAAACTACGAGCAGTACTTC.

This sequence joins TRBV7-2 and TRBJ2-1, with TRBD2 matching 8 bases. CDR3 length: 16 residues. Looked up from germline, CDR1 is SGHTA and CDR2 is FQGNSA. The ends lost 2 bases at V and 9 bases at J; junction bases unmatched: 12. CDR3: CASSLMRAGVRGEQFF. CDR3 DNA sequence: TGTGCCAGCAGCTTAATGCGAGCGGGAGTACGGGGTGAGCAGTTCTTC.

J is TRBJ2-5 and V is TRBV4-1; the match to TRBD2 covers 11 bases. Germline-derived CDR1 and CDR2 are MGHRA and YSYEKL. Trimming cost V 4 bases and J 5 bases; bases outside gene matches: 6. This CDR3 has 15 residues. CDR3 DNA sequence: TGCGCCAGCAGCCGGCTACTAGCGGGAGTGGAGACCCAGTACTTC. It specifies CASSRLLAGVETQYF.

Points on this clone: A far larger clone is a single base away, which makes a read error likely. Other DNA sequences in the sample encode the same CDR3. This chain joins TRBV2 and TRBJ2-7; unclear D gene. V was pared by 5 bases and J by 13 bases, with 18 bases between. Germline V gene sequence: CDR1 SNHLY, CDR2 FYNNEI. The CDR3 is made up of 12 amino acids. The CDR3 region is CASSWATTFPYF. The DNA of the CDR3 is TGTGCCAGCAGTTGGGCCACGACATTTCCATACTTC. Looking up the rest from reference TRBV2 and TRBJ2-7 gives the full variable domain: EPEVTQTPSHQVTQMGQEVILRCVPISNHLYFYWYRQILGQKVEFLVSFYNNEISEKSEIFDDQFSVERPDGSNFTLKIRSTKLEDSAMYFCASSWATTFPYFGPGTRLTVT.

The CDR3 protein is CASSKERGPNYNSPLHF. CDR3 sequence (DNA): TGTGCCAGCAGCAAAGAAAGGGGCCCGAACTATAATTCACCCCTCCACTTT. V is TRBV21-1 and J is TRBJ1-6; the tabulated D call, TRBD1, remains unverified against the DNA. TRBV21-1 is designated a pseudogene. The CDR3 covers 17 residues.

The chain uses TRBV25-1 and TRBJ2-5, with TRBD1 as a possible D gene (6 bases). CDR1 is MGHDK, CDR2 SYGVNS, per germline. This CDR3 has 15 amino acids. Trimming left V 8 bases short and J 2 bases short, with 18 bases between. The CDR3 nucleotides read TGTGCCAGCCTGCGAACAGGGTGGAGGCAAGAGACCCAGTACTTC. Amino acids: CASLRTGWRQETQYF.

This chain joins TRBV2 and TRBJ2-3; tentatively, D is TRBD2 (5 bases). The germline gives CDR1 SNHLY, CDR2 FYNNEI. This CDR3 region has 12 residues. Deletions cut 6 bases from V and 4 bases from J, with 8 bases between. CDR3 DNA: TGTGCCAGCAGCGCGCGGGCAGATACGCAGTATTTT. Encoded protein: CASSARADTQYF.

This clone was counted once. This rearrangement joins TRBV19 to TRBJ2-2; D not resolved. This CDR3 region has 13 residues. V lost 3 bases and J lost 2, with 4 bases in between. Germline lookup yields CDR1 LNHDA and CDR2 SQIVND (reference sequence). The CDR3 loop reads CASSMLNTGELFF. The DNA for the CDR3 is TGTGCCAGTAGTATGCTTAACACCGGGGAGCTGTTTTTT.

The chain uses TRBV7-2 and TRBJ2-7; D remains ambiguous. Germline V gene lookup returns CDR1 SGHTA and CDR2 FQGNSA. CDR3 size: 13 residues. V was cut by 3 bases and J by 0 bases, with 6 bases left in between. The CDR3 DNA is TGTGCCAGCAGCTTTCGAGCCTCCTACGAGCAGTACTTC. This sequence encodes CASSFRASYEQYF.

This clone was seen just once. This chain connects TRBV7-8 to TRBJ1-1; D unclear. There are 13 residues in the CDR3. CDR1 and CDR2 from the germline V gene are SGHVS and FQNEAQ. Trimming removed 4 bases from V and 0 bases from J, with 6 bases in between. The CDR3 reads CASSYTMNTEAFF. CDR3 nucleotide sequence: TGTGCCAGCAGCTATACAATGAACACTGAAGCTTTCTTT. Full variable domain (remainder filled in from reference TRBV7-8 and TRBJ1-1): GAGVSQSPRYKVAKRGQDVALRCDPISGHVSLFWYQQALGQGPEFLTYFQNEAQLDKSGLPSDRFFAERPEGSVSTLKIQRTQQEDSAVYLCASSYTMNTEAFFGQGTRLTVV.